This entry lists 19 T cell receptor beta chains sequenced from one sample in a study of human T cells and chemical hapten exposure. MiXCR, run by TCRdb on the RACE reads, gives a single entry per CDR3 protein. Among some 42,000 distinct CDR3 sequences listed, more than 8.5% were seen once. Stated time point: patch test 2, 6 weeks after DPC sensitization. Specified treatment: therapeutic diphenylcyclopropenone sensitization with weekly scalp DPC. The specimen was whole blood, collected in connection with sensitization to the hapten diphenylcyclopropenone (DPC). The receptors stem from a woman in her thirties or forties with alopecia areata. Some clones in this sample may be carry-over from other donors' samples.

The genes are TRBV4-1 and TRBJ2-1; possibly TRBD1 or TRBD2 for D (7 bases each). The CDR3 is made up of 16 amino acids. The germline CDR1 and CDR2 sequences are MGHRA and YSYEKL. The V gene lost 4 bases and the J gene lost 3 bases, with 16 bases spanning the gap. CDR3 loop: CASSPGQGGHYNEQFF. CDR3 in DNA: TGCGCCAGCAGCCCTGGTCAGGGGGGGCACTACAATGAGCAGTTCTTC.

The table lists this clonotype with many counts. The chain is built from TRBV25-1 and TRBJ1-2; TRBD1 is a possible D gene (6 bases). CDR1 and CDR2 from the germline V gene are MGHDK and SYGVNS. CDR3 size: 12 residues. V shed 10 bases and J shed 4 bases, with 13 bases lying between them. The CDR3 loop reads CATWDTGYGYTF. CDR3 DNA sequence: TGTGCCACCTGGGACACCGGCTATGGCTACACCTTC.

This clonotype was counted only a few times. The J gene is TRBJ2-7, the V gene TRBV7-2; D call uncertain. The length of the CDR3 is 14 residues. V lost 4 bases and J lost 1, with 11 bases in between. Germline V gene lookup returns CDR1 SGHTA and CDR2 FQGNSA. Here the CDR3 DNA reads TGTGCCAGCAGCTCCCGGGCCTTGTCCTACGAGCAGTACTTC. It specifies CASSSRALSYEQYF.

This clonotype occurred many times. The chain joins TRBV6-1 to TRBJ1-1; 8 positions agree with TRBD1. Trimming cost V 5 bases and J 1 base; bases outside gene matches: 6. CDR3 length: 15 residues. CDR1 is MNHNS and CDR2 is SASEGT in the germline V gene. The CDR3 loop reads CASSPDRAGNTEAFF. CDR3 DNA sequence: TGTGCCAGCAGTCCGGACAGGGCGGGGAACACTGAAGCTTTCTTT.

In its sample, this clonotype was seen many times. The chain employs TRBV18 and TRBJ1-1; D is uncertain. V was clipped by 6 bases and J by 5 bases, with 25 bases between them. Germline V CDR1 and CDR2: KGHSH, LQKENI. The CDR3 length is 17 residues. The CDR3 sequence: CASSTLNWGAPGTEAFF. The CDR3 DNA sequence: TGTGCCAGCTCCACTCTAAATTGGGGAGCGCCGGGTACTGAAGCTTTCTTT.

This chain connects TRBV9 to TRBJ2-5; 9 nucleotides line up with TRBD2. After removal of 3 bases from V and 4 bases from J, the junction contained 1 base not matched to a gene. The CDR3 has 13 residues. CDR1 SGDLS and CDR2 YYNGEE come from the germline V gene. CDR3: CASSAGLAETQYF. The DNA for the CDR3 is TGTGCCAGCAGCGCGGGACTAGCAGAGACCCAGTACTTC.

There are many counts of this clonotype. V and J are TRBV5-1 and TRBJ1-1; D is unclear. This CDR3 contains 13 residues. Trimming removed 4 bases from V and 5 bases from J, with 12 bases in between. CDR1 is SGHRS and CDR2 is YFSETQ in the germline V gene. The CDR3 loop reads CASSTDGGTEAFF. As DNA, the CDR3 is TGCGCCAGCAGCACGGACGGCGGGACTGAAGCTTTCTTT.

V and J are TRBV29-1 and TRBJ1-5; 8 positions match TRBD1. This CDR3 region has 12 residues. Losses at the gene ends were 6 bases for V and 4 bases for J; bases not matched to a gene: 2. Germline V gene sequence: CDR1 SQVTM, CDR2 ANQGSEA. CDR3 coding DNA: TGCAGCGTAAGACAGGGGAATCAGCCCCAGCATTTT. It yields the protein CSVRQGNQPQHF.

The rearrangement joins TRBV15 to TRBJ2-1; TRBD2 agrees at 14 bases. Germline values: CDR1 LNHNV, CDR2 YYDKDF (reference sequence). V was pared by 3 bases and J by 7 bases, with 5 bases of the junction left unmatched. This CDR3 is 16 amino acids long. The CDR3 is CATSSGLAGGLNEQFF. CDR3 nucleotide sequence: TGTGCCACCAGCAGCGGACTAGCGGGGGGCCTGAATGAGCAGTTCTTC. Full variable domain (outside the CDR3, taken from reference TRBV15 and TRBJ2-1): DAMVIQNPRYQVTQFGKPVTLSCSQTLNHNVMYWYQQKSSQAPKLLFHYYDKDFNNEADTPDNFQSRRPNTSFCFLDIRSPGLGDTAMYLCATSSGLAGGLNEQFFGPGTRLTVL.

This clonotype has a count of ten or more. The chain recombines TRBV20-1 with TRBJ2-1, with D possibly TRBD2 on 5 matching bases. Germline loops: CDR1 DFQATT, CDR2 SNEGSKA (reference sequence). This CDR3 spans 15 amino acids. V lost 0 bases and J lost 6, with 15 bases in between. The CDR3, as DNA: TGCAGTGCTAGAGATCTTGGGCTAGCTACCAATGAGCAGTTCTTC. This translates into CSARDLGLATNEQFF.

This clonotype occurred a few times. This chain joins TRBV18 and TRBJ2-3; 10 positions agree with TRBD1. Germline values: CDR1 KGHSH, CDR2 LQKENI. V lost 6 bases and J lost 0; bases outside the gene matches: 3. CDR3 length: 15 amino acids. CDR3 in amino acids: CASSQGQGSTDTQYF. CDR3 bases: TGTGCCAGCTCCCAGGGACAGGGGAGCACAGATACGCAGTATTTT. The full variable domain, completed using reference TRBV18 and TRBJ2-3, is NAGVMQNPRHLVRRRGQEARLRCSPMKGHSHVYWYRQLPEEGLKFMVYLQKENIIDESGMPKERFSAEFPKEGPSILRIQQVVRGDSAAYFCASSQGQGSTDTQYFGPGTRLTVL.

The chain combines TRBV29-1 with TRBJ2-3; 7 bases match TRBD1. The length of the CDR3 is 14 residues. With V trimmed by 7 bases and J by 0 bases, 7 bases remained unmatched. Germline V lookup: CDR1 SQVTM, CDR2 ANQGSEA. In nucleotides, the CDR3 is TGCAGCGCCGACCAGGGGGTTAGCACAGATACGCAGTATTTT. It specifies CSADQGVSTDTQYF.

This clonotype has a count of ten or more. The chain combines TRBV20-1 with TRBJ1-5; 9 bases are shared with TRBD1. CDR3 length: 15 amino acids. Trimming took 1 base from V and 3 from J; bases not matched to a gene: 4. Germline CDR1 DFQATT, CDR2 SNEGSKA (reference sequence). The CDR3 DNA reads TGCAGTGCTAGAGGCACAGGGGGCTTCAATCAGCCCCAGCATTTT. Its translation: CSARGTGGFNQPQHF.

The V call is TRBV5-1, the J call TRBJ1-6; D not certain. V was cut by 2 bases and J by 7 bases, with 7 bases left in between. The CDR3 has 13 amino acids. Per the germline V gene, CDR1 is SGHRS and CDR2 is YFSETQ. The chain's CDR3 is CASSLDGNSPLHF. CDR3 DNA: TGCGCCAGCAGCTTAGACGGGAATTCACCCCTCCACTTT. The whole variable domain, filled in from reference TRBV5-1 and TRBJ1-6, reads KAGVTQTPRYLIKTRGQQVTLSCSPISGHRSVSWYQQTPGQGLQFLFEYFSETQRNKGNFPGRFSGRQFSNSRSEMNVSTLELGDSALYLCASSLDGNSPLHFGNGTRLTVT.

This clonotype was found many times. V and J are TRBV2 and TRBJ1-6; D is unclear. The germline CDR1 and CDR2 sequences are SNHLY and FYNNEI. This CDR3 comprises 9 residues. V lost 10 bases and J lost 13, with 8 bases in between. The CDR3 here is CATGLPLHF. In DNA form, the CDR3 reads TGTGCCACAGGACTCCCCCTCCACTTT.

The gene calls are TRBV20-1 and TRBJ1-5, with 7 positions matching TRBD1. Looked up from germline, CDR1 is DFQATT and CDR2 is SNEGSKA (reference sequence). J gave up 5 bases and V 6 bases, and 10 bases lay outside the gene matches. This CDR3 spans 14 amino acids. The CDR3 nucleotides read TGCAGTGCCTCAAGTGGACAGGAGCATCAGCCCCAGCATTTT. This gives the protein CSASSGQEHQPQHF.

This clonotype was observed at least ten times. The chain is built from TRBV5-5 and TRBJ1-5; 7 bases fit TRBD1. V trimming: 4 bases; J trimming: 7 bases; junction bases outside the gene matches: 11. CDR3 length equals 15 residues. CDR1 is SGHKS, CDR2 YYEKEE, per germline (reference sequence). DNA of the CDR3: TGTGCCAGCAGCATGACAGGGTCCGTATACCAGCCCCAGCATTTT. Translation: CASSMTGSVYQPQHF.

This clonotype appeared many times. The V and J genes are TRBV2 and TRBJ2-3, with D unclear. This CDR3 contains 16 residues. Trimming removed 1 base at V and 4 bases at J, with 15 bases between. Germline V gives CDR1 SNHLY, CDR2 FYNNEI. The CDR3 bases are TGTGCCAGCAGTGAAGGCAGTAGTGTAGGCCCAGATACGCAGTATTTT. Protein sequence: CASSEGSSVGPDTQYF.

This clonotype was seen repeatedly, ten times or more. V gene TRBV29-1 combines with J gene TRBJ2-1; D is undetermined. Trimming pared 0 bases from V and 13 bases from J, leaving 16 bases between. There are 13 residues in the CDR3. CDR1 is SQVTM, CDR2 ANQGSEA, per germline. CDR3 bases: TGCAGCGTTGAAGAGTATGGTGGGTCCTCCCAGTTCTTC. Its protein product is CSVEEYGGSSQFF.